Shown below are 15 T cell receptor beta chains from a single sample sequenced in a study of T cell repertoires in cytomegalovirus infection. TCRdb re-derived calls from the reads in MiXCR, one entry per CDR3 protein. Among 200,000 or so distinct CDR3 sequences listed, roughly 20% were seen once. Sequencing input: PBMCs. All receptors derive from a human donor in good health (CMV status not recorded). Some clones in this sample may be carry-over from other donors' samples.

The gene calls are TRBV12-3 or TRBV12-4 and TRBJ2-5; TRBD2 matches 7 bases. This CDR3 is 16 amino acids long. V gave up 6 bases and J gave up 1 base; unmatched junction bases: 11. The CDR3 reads CASSPAGRARQETQYF. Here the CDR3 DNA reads TGTGCCAGCAGCCCAGCGGGGCGGGCGCGCCAAGAGACCCAGTACTTC.

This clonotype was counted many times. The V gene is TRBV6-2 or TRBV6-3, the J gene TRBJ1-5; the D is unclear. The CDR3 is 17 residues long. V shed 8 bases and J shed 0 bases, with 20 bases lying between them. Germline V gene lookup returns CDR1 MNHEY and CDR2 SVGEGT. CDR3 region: CASGRSLPTYSNQPQHF. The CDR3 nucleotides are TGTGCCAGCGGCCGGTCCCTCCCCACTTATAGCAATCAGCCCCAGCATTTT.

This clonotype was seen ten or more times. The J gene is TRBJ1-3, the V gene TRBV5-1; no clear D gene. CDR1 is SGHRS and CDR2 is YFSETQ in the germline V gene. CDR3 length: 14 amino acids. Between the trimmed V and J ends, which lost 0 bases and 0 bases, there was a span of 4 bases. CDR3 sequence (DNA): TGCGCCAGCAGCTTGGCGGGCTCTGGAAACACCATATATTTT. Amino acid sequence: CASSLAGSGNTIYF.

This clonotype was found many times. CDR3 coding DNA: TGTGCCAGCACCCCCCCATGGGGACAGGGGGACCACGAGCAGTACTTC. This encodes CASTPPWGQGDHEQYF. The genes are TRBV6-6 and TRBJ2-7; 11 nucleotides line up with TRBD1. The V segment lost 7 bases and the J segment 5 bases; nucleotides outside the gene matches: 13. The CDR3 loop spans 16 amino acids. Germline V gene sequence: CDR1 MNHNY, CDR2 SVGAGI (reference sequence).

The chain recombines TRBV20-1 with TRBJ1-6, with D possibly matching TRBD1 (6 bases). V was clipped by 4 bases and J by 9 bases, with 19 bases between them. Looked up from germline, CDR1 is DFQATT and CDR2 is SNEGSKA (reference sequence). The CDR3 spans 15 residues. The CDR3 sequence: CSATVQGGWSSPLHF. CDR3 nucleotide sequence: TGCAGTGCTACCGTTCAAGGGGGATGGAGTTCACCCCTCCACTTT.

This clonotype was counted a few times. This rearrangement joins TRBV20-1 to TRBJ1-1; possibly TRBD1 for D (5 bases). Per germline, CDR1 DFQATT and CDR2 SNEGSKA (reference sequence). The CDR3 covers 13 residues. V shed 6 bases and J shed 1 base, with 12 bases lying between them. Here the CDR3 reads CSARGAQNTEAFF. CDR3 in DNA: TGCAGTGCCCGCGGGGCGCAGAACACTGAAGCTTTCTTT.

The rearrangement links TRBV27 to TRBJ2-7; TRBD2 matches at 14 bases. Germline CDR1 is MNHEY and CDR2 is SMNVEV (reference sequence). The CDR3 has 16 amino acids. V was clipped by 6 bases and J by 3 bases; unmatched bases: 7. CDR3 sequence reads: CASSRPGLAGVYEQYF. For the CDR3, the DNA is TGTGCCAGCAGCAGACCGGGACTAGCGGGAGTCTACGAGCAGTACTTC.

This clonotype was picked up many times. The CDR3 loop reads CASSQSSDSNQPQHF. In DNA, the CDR3 is TGCGCCAGCAGTCAATCGAGCGACAGTAATCAGCCCCAGCATTTT. The chain links TRBV23-1 to TRBJ1-5; D may be TRBD1 (5 bases). TRBV23-1 is an ORF, with its function uncertain. The CDR3 spans 15 residues. V lost 0 bases, J lost 4 bases, and 10 bases lay in between.

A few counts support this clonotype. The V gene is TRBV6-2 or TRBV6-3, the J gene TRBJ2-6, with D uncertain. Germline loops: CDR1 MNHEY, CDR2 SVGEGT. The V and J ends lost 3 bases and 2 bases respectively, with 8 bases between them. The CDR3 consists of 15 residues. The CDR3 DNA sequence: TGTGCCAGCAGTTATCTATTACCTGGGGCCAACGTCCTGACTTTC. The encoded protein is CASSYLLPGANVLTF.

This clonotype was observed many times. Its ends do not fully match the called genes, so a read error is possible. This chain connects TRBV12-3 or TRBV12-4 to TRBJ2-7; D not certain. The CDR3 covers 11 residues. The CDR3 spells CASSLEKRLSF. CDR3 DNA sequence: TGTGCCAGCAGTTTAGAAAAGAGGCTTAGCTTC.

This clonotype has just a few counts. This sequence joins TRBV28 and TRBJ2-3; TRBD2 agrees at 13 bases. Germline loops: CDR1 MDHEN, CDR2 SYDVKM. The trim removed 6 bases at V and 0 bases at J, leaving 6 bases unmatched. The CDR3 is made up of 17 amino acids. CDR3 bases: TGTGCCAGCAGCCCGCCACTAGCGGGAGGGAGCACAGATACGCAGTATTTT. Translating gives CASSPPLAGGSTDTQYF.

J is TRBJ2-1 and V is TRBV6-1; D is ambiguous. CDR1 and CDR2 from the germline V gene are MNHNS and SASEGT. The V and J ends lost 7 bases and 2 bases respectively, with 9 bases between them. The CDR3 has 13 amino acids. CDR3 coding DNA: TGTGCCAGCACCCCCCCCCCCTACAATGAGCAGTTCTTC. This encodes CASTPPPYNEQFF.

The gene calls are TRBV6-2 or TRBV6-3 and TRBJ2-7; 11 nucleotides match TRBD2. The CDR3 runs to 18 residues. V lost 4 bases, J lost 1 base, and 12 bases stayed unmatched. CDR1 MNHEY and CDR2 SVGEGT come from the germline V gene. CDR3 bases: TGTGCCAGCAGTTTCCTATTGACTAGCGGGATTAATTCCTACGAGCAGTACTTC. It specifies CASSFLLTSGINSYEQYF.

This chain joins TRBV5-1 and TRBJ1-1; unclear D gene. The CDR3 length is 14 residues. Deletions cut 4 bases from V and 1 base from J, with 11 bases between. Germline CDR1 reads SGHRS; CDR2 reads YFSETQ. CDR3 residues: CASSPVEKNTEAFF. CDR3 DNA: TGCGCCAGCAGCCCAGTCGAAAAGAACACTGAAGCTTTCTTT.

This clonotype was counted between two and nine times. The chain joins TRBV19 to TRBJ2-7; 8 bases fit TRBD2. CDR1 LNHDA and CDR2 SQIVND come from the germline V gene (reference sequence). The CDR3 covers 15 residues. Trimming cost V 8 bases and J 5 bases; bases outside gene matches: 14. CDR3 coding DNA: TGTGCCAGTCATACCGGGAGCGGGAGCGTCAACGAGCAGTACTTC. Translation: CASHTGSGSVNEQYF.